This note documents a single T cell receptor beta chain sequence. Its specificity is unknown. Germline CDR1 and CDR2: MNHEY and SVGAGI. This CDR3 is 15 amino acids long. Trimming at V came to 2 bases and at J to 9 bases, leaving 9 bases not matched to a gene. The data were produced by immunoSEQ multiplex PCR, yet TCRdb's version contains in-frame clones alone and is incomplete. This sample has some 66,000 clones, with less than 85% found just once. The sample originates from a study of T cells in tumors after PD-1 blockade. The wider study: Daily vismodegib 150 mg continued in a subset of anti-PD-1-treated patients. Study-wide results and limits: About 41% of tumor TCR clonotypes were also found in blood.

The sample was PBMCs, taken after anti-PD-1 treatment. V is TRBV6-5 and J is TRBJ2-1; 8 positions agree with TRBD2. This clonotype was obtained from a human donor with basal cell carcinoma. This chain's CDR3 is CASSYRTGTRSEQFF. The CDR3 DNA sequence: TGTGCCAGCAGTTACCGAACCGGGACTAGGTCTGAGCAGTTCTTC.